This T cell receptor (beta chain) appears in the sequencing data of a study of T cell responses to AZD1222 COVID-19 vaccine. V lost 4 bases and J 3 bases, leaving 14 bases between the germline ends. Germline V lookup: CDR1 SGHDT, CDR2 YYEEEE. CDR3 size: 15 residues. On this clone: The antigen is undetermined.

General study results and limits: Unmutated regions of variants are reportedly targeted by nearly half of spike-specific TCRs. Compared with day 0, the breadth and depth of the Spike-specific TCR repertoire rose significantly after two doses of AZD1222. Vaccine-associated CD4 TCRs spanned spike, dominant at 160-218 and 743-854. The donor group comprised mostly white British people and more females; the analysis possibly underestimated clonal diversity.

TCRdb's copy holds only in-frame clones and misses some; the assay was immunoSEQ multiplex PCR. The data show approximately 110,000 clones, about 90% seen once. This specimen consisted of peripheral blood, obtained on day 0 of AZD1222 vaccination. The rearrangement joins TRBV5-6 to TRBJ1-5; D may be TRBD1 (6 bases). The source is an adult in good health. The CDR3 protein is CASSPSDRVNQPQHF. The CDR3 bases are TGTGCCAGCAGCCCATCGGACAGAGTCAATCAGCCCCAGCATTTT.